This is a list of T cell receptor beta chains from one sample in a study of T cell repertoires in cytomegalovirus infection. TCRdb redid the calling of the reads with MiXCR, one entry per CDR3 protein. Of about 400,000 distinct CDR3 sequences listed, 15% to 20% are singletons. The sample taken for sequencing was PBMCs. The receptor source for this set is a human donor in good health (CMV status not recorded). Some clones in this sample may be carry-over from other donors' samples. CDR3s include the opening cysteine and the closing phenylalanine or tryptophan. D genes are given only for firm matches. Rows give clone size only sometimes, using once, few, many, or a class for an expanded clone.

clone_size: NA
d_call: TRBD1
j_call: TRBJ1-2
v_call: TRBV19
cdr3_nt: TGTGCCAGTAGTCTCCCGACAGGGGGCAATGGCTACACCTTC
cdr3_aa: CASSLPTGGNGYTF

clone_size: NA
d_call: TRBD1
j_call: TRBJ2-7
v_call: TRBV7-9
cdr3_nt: TGTGCCAGCAGCCCGTCCGGGACAGCCTACGAGCAGTACTTC
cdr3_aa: CASSPSGTAYEQYF

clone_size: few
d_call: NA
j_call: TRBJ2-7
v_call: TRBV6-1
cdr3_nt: TGTGCCAGCAGCGACGGGCCCTCCTACGAGCAGTACTTC
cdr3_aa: CASSDGPSYEQYF

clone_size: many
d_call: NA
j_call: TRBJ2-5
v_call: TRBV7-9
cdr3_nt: TGTGCCAGCAGCCCGGACTACCAAGAGACCCAGTACTTC
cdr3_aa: CASSPDYQETQYF

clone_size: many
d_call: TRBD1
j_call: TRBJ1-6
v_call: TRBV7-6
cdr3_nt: TGTGCCAGCAGCCCCCATCGGGGACAGGGGTTTGAGGATTCACCCCTCCACTTT
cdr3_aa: CASSPHRGQGFEDSPLHF

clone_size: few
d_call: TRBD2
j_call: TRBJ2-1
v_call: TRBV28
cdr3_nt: TGTGCCGCCGAGCGGGGCTCCTACAATGAGCAGTTCTTC
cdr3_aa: CAAERGSYNEQFF

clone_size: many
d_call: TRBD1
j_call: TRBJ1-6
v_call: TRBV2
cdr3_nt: TGTGCCAGCAGTTTAAGACAGGGACCCAATTCACCCCTCCACTTT
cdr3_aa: CASSLRQGPNSPLHF

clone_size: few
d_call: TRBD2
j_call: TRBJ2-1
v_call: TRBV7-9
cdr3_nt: TGTGCCAGCAGCTACCCCCGGGGGGGTAGTGAGCAGTTCTTC
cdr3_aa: CASSYPRGGSEQFF

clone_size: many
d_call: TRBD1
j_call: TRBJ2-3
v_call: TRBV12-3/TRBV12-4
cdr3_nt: TGTGCCAGCGAGACAGGGTCCATCACAGATACGCAGTATTTT
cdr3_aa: CASETGSITDTQYF

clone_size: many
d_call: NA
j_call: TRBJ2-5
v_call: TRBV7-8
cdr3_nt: TGTGCCAGCAGCTTAGCCCTCAAGAGATGGGAGACCCAGTACTTC
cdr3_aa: CASSLALKRWETQYF

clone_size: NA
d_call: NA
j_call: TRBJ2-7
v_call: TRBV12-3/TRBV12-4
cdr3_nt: TGTGCCAGCAGTTTTATAGACAGTACCAACGAGCAGTACTTC
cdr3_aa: CASSFIDSTNEQYF

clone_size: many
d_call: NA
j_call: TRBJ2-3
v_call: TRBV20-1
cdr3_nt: TGCAGTGCTAGAGTCAACGGACAGGATACGCAGTATTTT
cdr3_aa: CSARVNGQDTQYF

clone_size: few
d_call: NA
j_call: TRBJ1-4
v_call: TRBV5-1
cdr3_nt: TGCGCCAGCAGCCTGGCAAGGCCTAATGAAAAACTGTTTTTT
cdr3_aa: CASSLARPNEKLFF

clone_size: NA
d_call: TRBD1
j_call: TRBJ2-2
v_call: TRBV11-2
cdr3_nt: TGTGCCAGCAGCTTAGATCTTCGTCAGGACAGGGGCACCGGGGAGCTGTTTTTT
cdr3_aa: CASSLDLRQDRGTGELFF

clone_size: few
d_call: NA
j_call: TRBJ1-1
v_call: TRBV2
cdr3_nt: TGTGCCAGCAGTGAGTTACAGGGACTCACTGAAGCTTTCTTT
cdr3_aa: CASSELQGLTEAFF

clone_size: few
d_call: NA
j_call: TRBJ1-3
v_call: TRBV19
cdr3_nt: TGTGCCAGTAAGTCCGACAGCTCTGGAAACACCATATATTTT
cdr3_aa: CASKSDSSGNTIYF

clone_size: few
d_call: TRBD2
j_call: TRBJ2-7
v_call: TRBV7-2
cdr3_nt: TGTGCCAGCAGCTTAGCGCTAGGGACTATAACCTACGAGCAGTACTTC
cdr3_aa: CASSLALGTITYEQYF

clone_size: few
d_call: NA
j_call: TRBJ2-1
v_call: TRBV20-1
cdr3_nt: TGCAGTGCTAGACCTCTCCACCTGGGGGGTAGCTCCTACAATGAGCAGTTCTTC
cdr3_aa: CSARPLHLGGSSYNEQFF

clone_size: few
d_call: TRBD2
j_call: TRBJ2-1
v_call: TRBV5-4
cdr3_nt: TGTGCCAGCAGCCCAGGGGGGGCTAGCGGGAGGCCTAACATCAATGAGCAGTTCTTC
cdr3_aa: CASSPGGASGRPNINEQFF